These T cell receptor beta chains were read from a single sample in a study of blood T cell repertoires in COVID-19. Sequencing used immunoSEQ multiplex PCR; TCRdb keeps in-frame clones, though not all of them. The sample shows about 400,000 clones, 88% of them seen only once. Sample: PBMCs or T cells enriched from blood (not recorded which). All receptors derive from a woman aged 40 to 55 with acute COVID-19. CDR3s include the opening cysteine and the closing phenylalanine or tryptophan. The order of the fields is J gene, clone size, D gene, V gene, CDR3 DNA, CDR3 protein. A D gene is named only where the DNA matches it firmly. The size entry is marked missing in some rows and otherwise reads once, few, many or a size class.

J gene: TRBJ2-3; clone size: NA; D gene: NA; V gene: TRBV18; CDR3 DNA: TGTGCCAGCTCACCATCTCAGAGGGATGCAGATACGCAGTATTTT; CDR3 protein: CASSPSQRDADTQYF
J gene: TRBJ1-1; clone size: NA; D gene: NA; V gene: TRBV27; CDR3 DNA: TGTGCCAGCAGTAGGGGGTTGAACACTGAAGCTTTCTTT; CDR3 protein: CASSRGLNTEAFF
J gene: TRBJ2-2; clone size: NA; D gene: NA; V gene: TRBV9; CDR3 DNA: TGTGCCAGCGAGCGGGTGCCGAACACCGGGGAGCTGTTTTTT; CDR3 protein: CASERVPNTGELFF
J gene: TRBJ2-5; clone size: NA; D gene: NA; V gene: TRBV1; CDR3 DNA: TGCACCAGCAGCCAAGAGGGTTACGGGGGGATTGTAACGGGGACCCAGTACTTC; CDR3 protein: CTSSQEGYGGIVTGTQYF
J gene: TRBJ2-3; clone size: NA; D gene: TRBD2; V gene: TRBV3-1/TRBV3-2; CDR3 DNA: TGTGCCAGCAGCCGGCGGGGGGTCCTCACAGATACGCAGTATTTT; CDR3 protein: CASSRRGVLTDTQYF
J gene: TRBJ1-2; clone size: NA; D gene: TRBD1; V gene: TRBV6-5; CDR3 DNA: TGTGCCAGCAGTACCGGGACAGGGGGAGGCTACACCTTC; CDR3 protein: CASSTGTGGGYTF
J gene: TRBJ2-2; clone size: few; D gene: TRBD1; V gene: TRBV2; CDR3 DNA: TGTGCCAGCAGAGGACAGGGGACCGGGGAGCTGTTTTTT; CDR3 protein: CASRGQGTGELFF
J gene: TRBJ1-1; clone size: NA; D gene: NA; V gene: TRBV5-8; CDR3 DNA: TGTGCCAGCAGCTTAAGATCCCCAGACACTGAAGCTTTCTTT; CDR3 protein: CASSLRSPDTEAFF
J gene: TRBJ2-5; clone size: NA; D gene: NA; V gene: TRBV2; CDR3 DNA: TGTGCCAGCAGTGAATGGCCCCAAGAGACCCAGTACTTC; CDR3 protein: CASSEWPQETQYF
J gene: TRBJ2-3; clone size: NA; D gene: NA; V gene: TRBV7-8; CDR3 DNA: TGTGCCAGCAGCTTAGCGTACACAGATACGCAGTATTTT; CDR3 protein: CASSLAYTDTQYF
J gene: TRBJ2-3; clone size: NA; D gene: NA; V gene: TRBV18; CDR3 DNA: TGTGCCAGCTCACCCAGGATGTCAGATACGCAGTATTTT; CDR3 protein: CASSPRMSDTQYF
J gene: TRBJ2-3; clone size: NA; D gene: TRBD2; V gene: TRBV10-1; CDR3 DNA: TGCGCCAGCAGTGACCCCGGGACTAGCGGCACAGATACGCAGTATTTT; CDR3 protein: CASSDPGTSGTDTQYF
J gene: TRBJ1-5; clone size: NA; D gene: NA; V gene: TRBV27; CDR3 DNA: TGTGCCAGCAGTTTACGGCGGGGAGAGCCCAATCAGCCCCAGCATTTT; CDR3 protein: CASSLRRGEPNQPQHF
J gene: TRBJ2-2; clone size: NA; D gene: NA; V gene: TRBV7-7; CDR3 DNA: TGTGCCAGCAGCTTAGTGTCAGGGTTGTACACCGGGGAGCTGTTTTTT; CDR3 protein: CASSLVSGLYTGELFF
J gene: TRBJ1-5; clone size: NA; D gene: TRBD1; V gene: TRBV6-6; CDR3 DNA: TGTGCCAGCAGACAGGGGAATGTGGGCAATCAGCCCCAGCATTTT; CDR3 protein: CASRQGNVGNQPQHF
J gene: TRBJ1-1; clone size: NA; D gene: NA; V gene: TRBV6-5; CDR3 DNA: TGTGCCAGCAGTAAGCGGGGGGCTGGAAACACTGAAGCTTTCTTT; CDR3 protein: CASSKRGAGNTEAFF
J gene: TRBJ2-7; clone size: few; D gene: TRBD1; V gene: TRBV6-4; CDR3 DNA: TGTGCCAGCAGTGATTCCGCCCCAAGGACAGGGTGGTACGAGCAGTACTTC; CDR3 protein: CASSDSAPRTGWYEQYF
J gene: TRBJ2-2; clone size: NA; D gene: TRBD1; V gene: TRBV7-9; CDR3 DNA: TGTGCCAGCGGACCAGGGGGCGGGGAGCTGTTTTTT; CDR3 protein: CASGPGGGELFF
J gene: TRBJ2-7; clone size: NA; D gene: NA; V gene: TRBV6-1; CDR3 DNA: TGTGCCAGCAGTGACAGGGTACACGAGCAGTACTTC; CDR3 protein: CASSDRVHEQYF
J gene: TRBJ1-6; clone size: NA; D gene: NA; V gene: TRBV12-1; CDR3 DNA: TGTGCCAGCAGCTTTCGGCAGGGTGTAAATTCACCCCTCCACTTT; CDR3 protein: CASSFRQGVNSPLHF
J gene: TRBJ1-6; clone size: NA; D gene: TRBD1; V gene: TRBV6-5; CDR3 DNA: TGTGCCAGCAGGGGGGGACAGGCAGTTAAGTCCCTCCACTTT; CDR3 protein: CASRGGQAVKSLHF
J gene: TRBJ2-1; clone size: NA; D gene: NA; V gene: TRBV19; CDR3 DNA: TGTGCCAGTAGTGAAGGACGGGGGGCGAGTGAGCAGTTCTTC; CDR3 protein: CASSEGRGASEQFF
J gene: TRBJ2-3; clone size: few; D gene: NA; V gene: TRBV10-3; CDR3 DNA: TGTGCCATCAGTGAAGGGCTAGCGAGCACAGATACGCAGTATTTT; CDR3 protein: CAISEGLASTDTQYF
J gene: TRBJ1-1; clone size: NA; D gene: NA; V gene: TRBV6-2/TRBV6-3; CDR3 DNA: TGTGCCAGCAGTTACTCACGGGACACTGAAGCTTTCTTT; CDR3 protein: CASSYSRDTEAFF
J gene: TRBJ2-3; clone size: NA; D gene: TRBD2; V gene: TRBV4-2; CDR3 DNA: TGTGCCAGCAGCCAAGTAGCGGGGCTTAGCACAGATACGCAGTATTTT; CDR3 protein: CASSQVAGLSTDTQYF
J gene: TRBJ2-2; clone size: NA; D gene: NA; V gene: TRBV6-5; CDR3 DNA: TGTGCCACCACGCCTCCCAGCGGCTACACCGGGGAGCTGTTTTTT; CDR3 protein: CATTPPSGYTGELFF